The clone carrying this T cell receptor beta chain was seen many times. Antigen specificity is unknown. The CDR3 totals 13 residues. Trimming removed 6 bases from V and 1 base from J, with 13 bases in between. Germline V gene sequence: CDR1 DFQATT, CDR2 SNEGSKA (reference sequence). With molecular barcodes, quantitative 5'-RACE was used to make the TCR beta libraries. Using its own MiXCR run on the 5' RACE reads, TCRdb lists one record per CDR3 protein. The table shows 240,000 or so distinct CDR3 sequences, with 8% to 9.5% occurring only once. This sample was taken from a study of CD8 T cells in ankylosing spondylitis. Study outcomes and limitations: Clones linked to disease, bearing a CD8+ phenotype, were relatively rare in peripheral blood. Existing reports had already noted some motif variants in reactive arthritis synovial fluid and blood. According to the report, clones linked to the disease were significantly enriched in matched synovial fluid samples taken from ankylosing spondylitis patients.

The receptor was isolated from a male donor with ankylosing spondylitis or in good health (not recorded which). Sequencing was performed on blood, either unsorted or a sorted T cell fraction (not recorded which). The chain links TRBV20-1 to TRBJ2-7, with D maybe TRBD1 (6 bases). The CDR3, as DNA: TGCAGTGCGGACAACAGGGATTCCTACGAGCAGTACTTC. This codes for CSADNRDSYEQYF.